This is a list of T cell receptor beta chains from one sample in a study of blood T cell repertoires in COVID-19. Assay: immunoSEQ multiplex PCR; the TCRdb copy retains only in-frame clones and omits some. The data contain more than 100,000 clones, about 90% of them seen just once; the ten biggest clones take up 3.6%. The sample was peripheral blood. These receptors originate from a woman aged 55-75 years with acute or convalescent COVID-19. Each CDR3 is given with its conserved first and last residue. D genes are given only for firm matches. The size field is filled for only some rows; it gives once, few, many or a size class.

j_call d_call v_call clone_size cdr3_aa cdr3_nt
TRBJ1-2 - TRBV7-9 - CASSLTTAVIF TGTGCCAGCAGCTTGACAACAGCCGTGATCTTC
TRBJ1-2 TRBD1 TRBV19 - CASRRQGAIPYGYTF TGTGCCAGTAGACGTCAGGGGGCTATACCATATGGCTACACCTTC
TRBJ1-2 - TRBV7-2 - CASSTEMTGLRGYTF TGTGCCAGCAGCACCGAGATGACAGGCCTTAGAGGCTACACCTTC
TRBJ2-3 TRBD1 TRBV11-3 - CASSWATGASTDTQYF TGTGCCAGCAGCTGGGCGACAGGGGCCTCTACGGATACGCAGTATTTT
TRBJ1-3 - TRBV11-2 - CASSPGRENTIYF TGTGCCAGCAGCCCTGGTCGAGAAAACACCATATATTTT
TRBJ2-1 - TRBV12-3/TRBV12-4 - CASRRDSTHEQFF TGTGCCAGTCGTCGGGACTCTACCCATGAGCAGTTCTTC
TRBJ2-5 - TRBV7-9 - CASSRDLTQYF TGTGCCAGCAGCCGGGACTTGACCCAGTACTTC
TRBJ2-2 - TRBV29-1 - CSVRAGRLNTGELFF TGCAGCGTTCGCGCAGGGCGGCTGAACACCGGGGAGCTGTTTTTT
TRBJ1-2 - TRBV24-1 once CATSDTTAYGYTF TGTGCCACCAGTGACACGACAGCTTATGGCTACACCTTC
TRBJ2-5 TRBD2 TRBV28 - CASTLTSGLALRGQETQYF TGTGCCAGCACATTAACCTCGGGACTAGCCCTCCGGGGCCAAGAGACCCAGTACTTC
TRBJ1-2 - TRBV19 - CASAQGANYGYTF TGTGCCAGTGCCCAAGGGGCTAACTATGGCTACACCTTC
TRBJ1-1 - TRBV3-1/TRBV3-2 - CASSPGQNTEAFF TGTGCCAGCAGCCCTGGACAGAACACTGAAGCTTTCTTT
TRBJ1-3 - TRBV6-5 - CASSYRGRSGNTIYF TGTGCCAGCAGTTACAGGGGTCGGTCTGGAAACACCATATATTTT
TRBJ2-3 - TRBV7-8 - CASSARLFTDTQYF TGTGCCAGCAGCGCCAGACTATTCACAGATACGCAGTATTTT
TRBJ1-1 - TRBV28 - CASIPAGGGGTEAFF TGTGCCAGCATCCCGGCAGGCGGGGGGGGGACTGAAGCTTTCTTT
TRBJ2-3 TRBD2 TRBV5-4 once CASSLAGGFTDTQYF TGTGCCAGCAGCTTAGCGGGAGGGTTCACAGATACGCAGTATTTT
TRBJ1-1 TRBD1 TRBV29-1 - CSVEQGPGGEAFF TGCAGCGTTGAGCAGGGCCCAGGGGGTGAAGCTTTCTTT
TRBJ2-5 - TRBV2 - CASRPRVGETQYF TGTGCCAGCAGGCCCAGGGTAGGGGAGACCCAGTACTTC
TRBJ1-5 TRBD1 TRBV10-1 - CASSPGQGHQPQHF TGCGCCAGCAGTCCGGGACAGGGCCATCAGCCCCAGCATTTT
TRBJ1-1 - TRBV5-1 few CASSLFGGRDNTEAFF TGCGCCAGCAGCTTGTTCGGGGGGAGGGACAACACTGAAGCTTTCTTT
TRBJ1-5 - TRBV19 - CASSLQVPWGNQPQHF TGTGCCAGTAGTCTACAGGTTCCCTGGGGCAATCAGCCCCAGCATTTT
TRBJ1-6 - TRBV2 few CASSVGGAGGNSPLHF TGTGCCAGCAGTGTGGGAGGAGCGGGTGGCAATTCACCCCTCCACTTT
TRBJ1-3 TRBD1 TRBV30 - CAWSQGARGNTIYF TGTGCCTGGAGTCAGGGGGCGCGTGGAAACACCATATATTTT
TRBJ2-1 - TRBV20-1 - CSASRGYNEQFF TGCAGTGCTAGTCGGGGCTACAATGAGCAGTTCTTC
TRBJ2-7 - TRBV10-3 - CATGTYSSYEQYF TGTGCCACCGGGACATATTCCTCCTACGAGCAGTACTTC
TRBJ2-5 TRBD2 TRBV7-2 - CASSRTSGETQYF TGTGCCAGCTCACGGACTAGCGGGGAGACCCAGTACTTC
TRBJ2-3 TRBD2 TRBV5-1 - CASSLDVAGNTDTQYF TGCGCCAGCAGCTTGGACGTAGCGGGGAACACAGATACGCAGTATTTT
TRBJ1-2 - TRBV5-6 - CASSSRNGQFYGYTF TGTGCCAGCAGCTCCCGGAACGGACAGTTCTATGGCTACACCTTC
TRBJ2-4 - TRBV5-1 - CASSFDGSTIFQYF TGCGCCAGCAGCTTCGACGGGTCAACAATCTTTCAGTACTTC
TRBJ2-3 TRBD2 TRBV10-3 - CAIRGLAGTDTQYF TGTGCCATCAGGGGACTAGCGGGAACAGATACGCAGTATTTT
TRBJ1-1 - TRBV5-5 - CASSLTVRGDTEAFF TGTGCCAGCAGCTTGACGGTCCGGGGGGACACTGAAGCTTTCTTT
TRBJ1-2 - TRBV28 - CASSGETYGYTF TGTGCCAGCAGTGGGGAGACCTATGGCTACACCTTC
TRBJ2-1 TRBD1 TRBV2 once CASSERTGGYYEQFF TGTGCCAGCAGTGAGCGGACAGGGGGCTACTATGAGCAGTTCTTC
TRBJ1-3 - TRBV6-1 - CASSESRGTSSGNTIYF TGTGCCAGCAGTGAATCACGGGGTACTAGCTCTGGAAACACCATATATTTT
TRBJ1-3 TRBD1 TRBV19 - CASSTFDRGSGNTIYF TGTGCCAGTAGTACCTTCGACAGGGGTTCTGGAAACACCATATATTTT
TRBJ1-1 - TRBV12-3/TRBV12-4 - CASSPRPNTEAFF TGTGCCAGCAGCCCTAGACCGAACACTGAAGCTTTCTTT
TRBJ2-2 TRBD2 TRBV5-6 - CASSLELAGYNTGELFF TGTGCCAGCAGCTTGGAACTAGCGGGGTACAACACCGGGGAGCTGTTTTTT
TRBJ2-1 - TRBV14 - CASSQQRGPYNEQFF TGTGCCAGCAGCCAACAAAGGGGTCCTTACAATGAGCAGTTCTTC
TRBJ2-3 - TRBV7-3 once CASSLTGAQGRDTQYF TGTGCCAGCAGCTTAACGGGGGCCCAGGGAAGAGATACGCAGTATTTT
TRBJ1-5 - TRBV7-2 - CASSFSQGNQPQHF TGTGCCAGCAGCTTTAGCCAGGGGAATCAGCCCCAGCATTTT
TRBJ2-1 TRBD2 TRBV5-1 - CASSLTVGASGRERIYNEQFF TGCGCCAGCAGCTTAACGGTGGGGGCTAGCGGGAGGGAAAGAATCTACAATGAGCAGTTCTTC
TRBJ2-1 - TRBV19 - CASSTPQRASYNEQFF TGTGCCAGTAGTACCCCTCAGCGGGCCTCCTACAATGAGCAGTTCTTC
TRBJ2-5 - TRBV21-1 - CASSDPGGTPGETQYF TGTGCCAGCAGCGACCCCGGGGGGACCCCGGGAGAGACCCAGTACTTC
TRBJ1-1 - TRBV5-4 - CASSLSRLTSNTEAFF TGTGCCAGCAGCTTGTCCCGTCTAACCTCCAACACTGAAGCTTTCTTT
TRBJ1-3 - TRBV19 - CASSNRENTIYF TGTGCCAGTAGTAATCGAGAAAACACCATATATTTT
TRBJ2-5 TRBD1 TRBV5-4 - CASSPRTGGLETQYF TGTGCCAGCAGCCCCAGGACAGGGGGCCTAGAGACCCAGTACTTC
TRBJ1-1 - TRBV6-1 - CASSEGGLWPEAFF TGTGCCAGCAGTGAAGGGGGGCTCTGGCCTGAAGCTTTCTTT
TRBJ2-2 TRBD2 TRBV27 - CASSNSGRYTGELFF TGTGCCAGCAGTAATAGCGGGAGATATACCGGGGAGCTGTTTTTT
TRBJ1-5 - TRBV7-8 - CASSQSGGIQPQHF TGTGCCAGCAGTCAGTCTGGGGGCATTCAGCCCCAGCATTTT
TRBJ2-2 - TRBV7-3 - CASSLNSGVNTGELFF TGTGCCAGCAGCCTCAATAGCGGAGTGAACACCGGGGAGCTGTTTTTT
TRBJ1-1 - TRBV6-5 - CASSYQRVGDTEAFF TGTGCCAGCAGTTATCAGAGGGTTGGGGACACTGAAGCTTTCTTT